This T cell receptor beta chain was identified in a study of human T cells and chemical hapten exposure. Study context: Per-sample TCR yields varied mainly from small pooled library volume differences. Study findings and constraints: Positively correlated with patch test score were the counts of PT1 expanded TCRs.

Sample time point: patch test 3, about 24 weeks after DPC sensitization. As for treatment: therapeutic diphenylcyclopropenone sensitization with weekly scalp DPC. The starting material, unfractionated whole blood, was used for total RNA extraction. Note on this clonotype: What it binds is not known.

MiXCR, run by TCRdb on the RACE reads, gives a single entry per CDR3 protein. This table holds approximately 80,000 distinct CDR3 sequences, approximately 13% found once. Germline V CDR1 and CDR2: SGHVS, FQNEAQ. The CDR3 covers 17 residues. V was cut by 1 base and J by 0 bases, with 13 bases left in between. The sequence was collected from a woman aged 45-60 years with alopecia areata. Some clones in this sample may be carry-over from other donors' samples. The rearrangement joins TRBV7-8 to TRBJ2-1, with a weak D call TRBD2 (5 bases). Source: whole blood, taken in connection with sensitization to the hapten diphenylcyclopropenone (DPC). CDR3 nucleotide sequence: TGTGCCAGCAGCTTAGTAGCGCGGTTAAGCTCCTACAATGAGCAGTTCTTC. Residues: CASSLVARLSSYNEQFF. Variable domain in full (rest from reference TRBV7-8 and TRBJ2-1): GAGVSQSPRYKVAKRGQDVALRCDPISGHVSLFWYQQALGQGPEFLTYFQNEAQLDKSGLPSDRFFAERPEGSVSTLKIQRTQQEDSAVYLCASSLVARLSSYNEQFFGPGTRLTVL.